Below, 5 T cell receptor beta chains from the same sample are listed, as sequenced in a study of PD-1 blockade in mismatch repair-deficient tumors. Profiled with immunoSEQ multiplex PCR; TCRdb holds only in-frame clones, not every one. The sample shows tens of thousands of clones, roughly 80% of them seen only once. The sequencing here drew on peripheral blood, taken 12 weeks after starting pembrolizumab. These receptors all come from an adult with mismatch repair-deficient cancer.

The CDR3, as DNA: TGTGCCATCAGGAAGGGACTAGCGGACCGTGTTGGTACGCAGTATTTT. As protein: CAIRKGLADRVGTQYF. V gene TRBV10-3 combines with J gene TRBJ2-3; 11 bases align to TRBD2. Germline trimming cut 6 bases from V and 8 bases from J; bases unmatched to any gene: 13. The germline CDR1 and CDR2 sequences are ENHRY and SYGVKD. There are 16 residues in the CDR3.

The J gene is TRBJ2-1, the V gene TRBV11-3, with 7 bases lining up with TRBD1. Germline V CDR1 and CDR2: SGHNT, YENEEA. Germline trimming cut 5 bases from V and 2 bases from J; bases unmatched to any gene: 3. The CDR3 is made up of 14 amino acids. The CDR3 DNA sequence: TGTGCCAGCAGCCCCGGACAGGCCTACAATGAGCAGTTCTTC. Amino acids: CASSPGQAYNEQFF. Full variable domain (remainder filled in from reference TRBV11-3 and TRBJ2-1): EAGVVQSPRYKIIEKKQPVAFWCNPISGHNTLYWYLQNLGQGPELLIRYENEEAVDDSQLPKDRFSAERLKGVDSTLKIQPAELGDSAVYLCASSPGQAYNEQFFGPGTRLTVL.

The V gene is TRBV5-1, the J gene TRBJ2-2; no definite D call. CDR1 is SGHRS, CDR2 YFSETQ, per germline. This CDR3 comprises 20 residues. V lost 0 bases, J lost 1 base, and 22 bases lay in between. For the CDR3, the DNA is TGCGCCAGCAGCTTGGATGTGCCGTACTCGTTCAGAAAGAACACCGGGGAGCTGTTTTTT. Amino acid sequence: CASSLDVPYSFRKNTGELFF.

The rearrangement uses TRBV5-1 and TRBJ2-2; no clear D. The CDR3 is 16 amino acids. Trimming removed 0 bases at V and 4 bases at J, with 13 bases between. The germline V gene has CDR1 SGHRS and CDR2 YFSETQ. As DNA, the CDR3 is TGCGCCAGCAGCTTGGAGGTGGGGATCGGCACCGGGGAGCTGTTTTTT. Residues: CASSLEVGIGTGELFF.

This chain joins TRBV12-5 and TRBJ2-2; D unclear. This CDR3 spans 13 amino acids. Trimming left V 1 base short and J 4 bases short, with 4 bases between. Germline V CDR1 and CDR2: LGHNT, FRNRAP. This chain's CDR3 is CASGLEGTGELFF. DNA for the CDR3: TGTGCTAGTGGTTTGGAGGGCACCGGGGAGCTGTTTTTT.